This entry is about one T cell receptor beta chain. What it recognizes is unknown. Researchers ran the PCR with 60 Vbeta and 13 Jbeta primers. The table came from immunoSEQ multiplex PCR; TCRdb's copy has only in-frame clones and leaves some out. The sample includes 100,000 to 150,000 clones, approximately 74% of them seen just once. CDR3 length: 14 residues. The V and J ends lost 2 bases and 4 bases respectively, with 9 bases between them. Germline assignment: CDR1 LNHNV and CDR2 YYDKDF (reference sequence). The data originate from a study of cytomegalovirus exposure and HLA in healthy donors. Findings of the study overall: Upon later analysis, TCR association rates were observed to vary by HLA locus, being highest for DRB1 and lowest for HLA-C. The productive fraction for most TCR beta V segments was about 90% or about 30% in an earlier analysis.

This TCR was sampled from a male donor in good health and CMV-seronegative. The specimen sequenced was PBMCs. The chain uses TRBV15 and TRBJ1-3; D gene ambiguous. CDR3 loop: CATSRRGTGNTIYF. Written as DNA, the CDR3 is TGTGCCACCAGCAGACGGGGAACCGGAAACACCATATATTTT. Based on the CDR3 plus reference TRBV15 and TRBJ1-3, the full variable domain is DAMVIQNPRYQVTQFGKPVTLSCSQTLNHNVMYWYQQKSSQAPKLLFHYYDKDFNNEADTPDNFQSRRPNTSFCFLDIRSPGLGDTAMYLCATSRRGTGNTIYFGEGSWLTVV.